This T cell receptor (beta chain) was sequenced for a study of blood T cell repertoires in COVID-19. Study background: Samples taken during acute and convalescent COVID-19 were collected in the United States, Italy and Spain.

As processed by the authors: Estimation of nucleated cell counts relied on the amplification of reference gene primers. Profiling relied on immunoSEQ multiplex PCR, and the TCRdb table lists in-frame clones only, not all of them. V and J calls and clone size are given by that table; D and trimming were obtained from the DNA. The repertoire holds over 130,000 clones, over 75% seen once, with 8% to 11% in the top ten. The CDR3 spans 16 residues. With V trimmed by 2 bases and J by 7 bases, 11 bases remained unmatched. Germline assignment: CDR1 SGHTA and CDR2 FQGTGA. Material for sequencing was peripheral blood. The chain uses TRBV7-3 and TRBJ2-1; the match to TRBD1 covers 7 bases. The receptor comes from a man in his sixties with active or convalescent COVID-19. The CDR3 DNA reads as TGTGCCAGCAGCTTATTAGGGGGCGCTTTTAGGAATGAGCAGTTCTTC. Amino acid sequence: CASSLLGGAFRNEQFF.